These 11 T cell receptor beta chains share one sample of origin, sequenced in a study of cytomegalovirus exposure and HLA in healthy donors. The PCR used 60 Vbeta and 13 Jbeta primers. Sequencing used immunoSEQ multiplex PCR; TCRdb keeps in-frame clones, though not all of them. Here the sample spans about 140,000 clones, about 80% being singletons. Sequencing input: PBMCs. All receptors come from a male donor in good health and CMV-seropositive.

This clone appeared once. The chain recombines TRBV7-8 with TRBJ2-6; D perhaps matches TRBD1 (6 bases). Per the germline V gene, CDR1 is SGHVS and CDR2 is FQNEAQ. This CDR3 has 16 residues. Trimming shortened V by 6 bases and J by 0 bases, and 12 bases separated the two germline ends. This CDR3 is CASSTGIYSGANVLTF. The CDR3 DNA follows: TGTGCCAGCAGTACAGGGATCTACTCTGGGGCCAACGTCCTGACTTTC.

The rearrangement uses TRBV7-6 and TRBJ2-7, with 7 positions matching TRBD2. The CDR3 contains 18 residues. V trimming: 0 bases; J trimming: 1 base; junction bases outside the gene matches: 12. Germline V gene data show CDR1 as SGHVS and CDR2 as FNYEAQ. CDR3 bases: TGTGCCAGCAGCTTAGCCGGTGGGGGGATGCGGGAGTCCTACGAGCAGTACTTC. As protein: CASSLAGGGMRESYEQYF.

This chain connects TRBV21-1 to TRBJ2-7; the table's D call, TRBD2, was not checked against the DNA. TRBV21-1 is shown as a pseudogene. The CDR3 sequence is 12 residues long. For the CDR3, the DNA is TGTGCCAGCAGCATCCGTAGCCACGAGCAGTACTTC. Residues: CASSIRSHEQYF.

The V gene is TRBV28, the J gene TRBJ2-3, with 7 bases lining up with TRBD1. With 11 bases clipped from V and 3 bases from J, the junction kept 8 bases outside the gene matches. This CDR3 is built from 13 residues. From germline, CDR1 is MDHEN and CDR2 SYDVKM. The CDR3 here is CASEGTVTDTQYF. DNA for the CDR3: TGTGCCTCCGAGGGGACAGTAACAGATACGCAGTATTTT.

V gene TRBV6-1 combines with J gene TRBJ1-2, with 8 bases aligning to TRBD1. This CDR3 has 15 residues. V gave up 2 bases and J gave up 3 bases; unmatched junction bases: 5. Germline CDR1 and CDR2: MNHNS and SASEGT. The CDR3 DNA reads TGTGCCAGCAGTGAAAAGATGACAGGGGACTATGGCTACACCTTC. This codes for CASSEKMTGDYGYTF.

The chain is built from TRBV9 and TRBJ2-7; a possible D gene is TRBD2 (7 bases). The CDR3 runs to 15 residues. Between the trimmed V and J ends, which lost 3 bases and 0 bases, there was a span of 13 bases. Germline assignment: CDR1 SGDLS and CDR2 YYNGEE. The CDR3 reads CASSGGGGNSYEQYF. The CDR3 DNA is TGTGCCAGCAGCGGAGGGGGAGGGAACTCCTACGAGCAGTACTTC.

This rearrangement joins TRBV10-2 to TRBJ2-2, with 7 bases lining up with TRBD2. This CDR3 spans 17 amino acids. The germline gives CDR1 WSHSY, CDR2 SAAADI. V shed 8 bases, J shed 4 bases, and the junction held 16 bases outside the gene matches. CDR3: CASLNPWGGEFTGELFF. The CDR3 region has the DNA TGCGCCAGCTTAAATCCCTGGGGGGGGGAATTCACCGGGGAGCTGTTTTTT.

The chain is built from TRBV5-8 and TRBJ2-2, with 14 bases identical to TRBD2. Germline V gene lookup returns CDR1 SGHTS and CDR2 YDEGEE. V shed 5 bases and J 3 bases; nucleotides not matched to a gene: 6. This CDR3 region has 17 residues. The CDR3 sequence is CASRPTSGGAYTGELFF. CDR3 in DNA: TGTGCCAGCAGACCGACTAGCGGGGGGGCCTACACCGGGGAGCTGTTTTTT.

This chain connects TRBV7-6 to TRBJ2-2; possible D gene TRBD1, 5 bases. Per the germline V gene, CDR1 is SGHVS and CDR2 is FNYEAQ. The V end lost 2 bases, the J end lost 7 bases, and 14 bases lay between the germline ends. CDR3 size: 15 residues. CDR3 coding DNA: TGTGCCAGCAGCTTAAGCCAGGGCGGTATCGGGGAGCTGTTTTTT. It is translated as CASSLSQGGIGELFF.

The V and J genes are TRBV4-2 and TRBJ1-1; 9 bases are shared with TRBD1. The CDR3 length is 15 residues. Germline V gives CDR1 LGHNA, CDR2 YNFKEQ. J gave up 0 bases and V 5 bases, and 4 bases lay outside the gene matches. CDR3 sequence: CASSEGTGMNTEAFF. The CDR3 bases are TGTGCCAGCAGCGAAGGGACAGGGATGAACACTGAAGCTTTCTTT.

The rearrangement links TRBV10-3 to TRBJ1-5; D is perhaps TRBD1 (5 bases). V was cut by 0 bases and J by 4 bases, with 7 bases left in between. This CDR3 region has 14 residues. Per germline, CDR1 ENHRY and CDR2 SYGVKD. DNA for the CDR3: TGTGCCATCAGTGAGTCGACAGAGAATCAGCCCCAGCATTTT. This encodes CAISESTENQPQHF.